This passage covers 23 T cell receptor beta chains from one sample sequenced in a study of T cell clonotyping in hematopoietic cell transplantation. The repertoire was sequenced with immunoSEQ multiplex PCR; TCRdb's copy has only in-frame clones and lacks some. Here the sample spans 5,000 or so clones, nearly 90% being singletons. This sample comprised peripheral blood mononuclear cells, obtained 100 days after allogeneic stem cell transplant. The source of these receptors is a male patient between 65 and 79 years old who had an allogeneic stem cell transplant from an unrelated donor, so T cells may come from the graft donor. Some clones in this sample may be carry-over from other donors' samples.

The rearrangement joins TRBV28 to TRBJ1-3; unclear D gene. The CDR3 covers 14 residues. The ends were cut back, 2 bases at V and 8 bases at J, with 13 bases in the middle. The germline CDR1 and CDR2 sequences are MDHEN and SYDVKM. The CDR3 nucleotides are TGTGCCAGCAGTTTAGTACTTAGAGCGGACACCATATATTTT. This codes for CASSLVLRADTIYF.

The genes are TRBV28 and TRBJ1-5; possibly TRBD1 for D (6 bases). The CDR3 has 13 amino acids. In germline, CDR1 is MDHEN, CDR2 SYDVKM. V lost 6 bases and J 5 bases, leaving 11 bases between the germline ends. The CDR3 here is CASSRGGDQPQHF. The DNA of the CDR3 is TGTGCCAGCAGCCGAGGGGGTGATCAGCCCCAGCATTTT.

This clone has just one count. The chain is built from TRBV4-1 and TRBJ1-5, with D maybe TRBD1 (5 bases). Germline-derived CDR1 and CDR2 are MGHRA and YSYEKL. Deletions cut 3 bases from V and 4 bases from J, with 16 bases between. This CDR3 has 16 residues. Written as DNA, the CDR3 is TGCGCCAGCAGCCAGATTGGGACCTTAGGGAATCAGCCCCAGCATTTT. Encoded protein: CASSQIGTLGNQPQHF.

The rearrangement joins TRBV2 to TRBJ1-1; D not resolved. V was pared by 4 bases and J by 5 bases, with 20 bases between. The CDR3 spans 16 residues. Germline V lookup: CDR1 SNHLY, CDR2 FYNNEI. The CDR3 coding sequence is TGTGCCAGCAGTGTATCGGTAGGGATTGTACGGACTGAAGCTTTCTTT. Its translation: CASSVSVGIVRTEAFF.

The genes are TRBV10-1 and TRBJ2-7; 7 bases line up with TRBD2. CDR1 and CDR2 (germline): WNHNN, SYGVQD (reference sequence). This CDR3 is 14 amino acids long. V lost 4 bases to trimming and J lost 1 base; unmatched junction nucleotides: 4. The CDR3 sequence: CASSGLAESYEQYF. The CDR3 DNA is TGCGCCAGCAGTGGGCTAGCGGAGTCCTACGAGCAGTACTTC.

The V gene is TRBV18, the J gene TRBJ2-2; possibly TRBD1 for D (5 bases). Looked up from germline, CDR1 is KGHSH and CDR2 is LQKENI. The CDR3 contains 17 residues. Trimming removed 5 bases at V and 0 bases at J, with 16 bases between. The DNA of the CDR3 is TGTGCCAGCTCATCTCTGTCAGGGCAATCGAACACCGGGGAGCTGTTTTTT. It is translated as CASSSLSGQSNTGELFF.

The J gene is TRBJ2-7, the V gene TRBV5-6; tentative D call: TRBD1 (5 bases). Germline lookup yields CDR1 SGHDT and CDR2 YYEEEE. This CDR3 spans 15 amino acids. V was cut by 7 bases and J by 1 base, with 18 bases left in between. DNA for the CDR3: TGTGCCAGCGGCCGGCAGGGAAAAACTTCCTACGAGCAGTACTTC. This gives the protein CASGRQGKTSYEQYF. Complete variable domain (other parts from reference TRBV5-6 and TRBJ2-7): DAGVTQSPTHLIKTRGQQVTLRCSPKSGHDTVSWYQQALGQGPQFIFQYYEEEERQRGNFPDRFSGHQFPNYSSELNVNALLLGDSALYLCASGRQGKTSYEQYFGPGTRLTVT.

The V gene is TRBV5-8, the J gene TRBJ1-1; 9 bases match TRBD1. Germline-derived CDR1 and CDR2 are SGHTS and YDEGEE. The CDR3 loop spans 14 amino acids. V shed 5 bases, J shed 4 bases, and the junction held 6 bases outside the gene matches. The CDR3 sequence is CASRRDREGTEAFF. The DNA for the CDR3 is TGTGCCAGCAGGCGGGACAGGGAGGGCACTGAAGCTTTCTTT. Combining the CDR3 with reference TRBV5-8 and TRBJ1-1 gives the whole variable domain EAGVTQSPTHLIKTRGQQATLRCSPISGHTSVYWYQQALGLGLQFLLWYDEGEERNRGNFPPRFSGRQFPNYSSELNVNALELEDSALYLCASRRDREGTEAFFGQGTRLTVV.

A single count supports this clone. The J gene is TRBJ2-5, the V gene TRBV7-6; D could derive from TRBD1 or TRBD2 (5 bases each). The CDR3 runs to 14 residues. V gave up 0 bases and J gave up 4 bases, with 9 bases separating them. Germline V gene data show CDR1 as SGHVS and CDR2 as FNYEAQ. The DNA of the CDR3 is TGTGCCAGCAGCTTAGCGGCGAGGGGAGAGACCCAGTACTTC. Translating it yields CASSLAARGETQYF.

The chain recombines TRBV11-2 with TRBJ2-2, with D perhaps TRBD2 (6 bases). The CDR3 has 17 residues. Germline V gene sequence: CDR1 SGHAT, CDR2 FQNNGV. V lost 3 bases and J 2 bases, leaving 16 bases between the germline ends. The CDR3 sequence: CASSFHLAGLNTGELFF. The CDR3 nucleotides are TGTGCCAGCAGCTTTCATCTCGCGGGGCTCAACACCGGGGAGCTGTTTTTT.

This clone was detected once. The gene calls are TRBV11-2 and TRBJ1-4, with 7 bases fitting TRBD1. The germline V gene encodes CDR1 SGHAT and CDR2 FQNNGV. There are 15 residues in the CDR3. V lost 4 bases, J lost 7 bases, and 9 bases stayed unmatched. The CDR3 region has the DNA TGTGCCAGCAGCTCTATACAGGGGATCGGTGAAAAACTGTTTTTT. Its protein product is CASSSIQGIGEKLFF.

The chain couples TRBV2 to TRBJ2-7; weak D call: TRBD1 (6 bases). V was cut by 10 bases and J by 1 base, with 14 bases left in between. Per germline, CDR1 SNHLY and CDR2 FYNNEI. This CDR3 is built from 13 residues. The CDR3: CATSRTASYEQYF. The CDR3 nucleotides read TGTGCCACCTCCCGGACAGCGTCCTACGAGCAGTACTTC.

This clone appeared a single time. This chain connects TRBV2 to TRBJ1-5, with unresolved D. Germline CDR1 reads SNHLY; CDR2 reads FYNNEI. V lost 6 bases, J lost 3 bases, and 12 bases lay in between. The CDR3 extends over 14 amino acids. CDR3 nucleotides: TGTGCCAGCAGGCTCTCGACGGACAATCAGCCCCAGCATTTT. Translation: CASRLSTDNQPQHF.

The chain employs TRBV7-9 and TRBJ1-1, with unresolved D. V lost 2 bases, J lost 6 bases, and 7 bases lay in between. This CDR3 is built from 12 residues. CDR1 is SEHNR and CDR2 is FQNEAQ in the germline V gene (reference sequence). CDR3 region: CASSLTGSEAFF. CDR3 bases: TGTGCCAGCAGCTTAACGGGCTCTGAAGCTTTCTTT.

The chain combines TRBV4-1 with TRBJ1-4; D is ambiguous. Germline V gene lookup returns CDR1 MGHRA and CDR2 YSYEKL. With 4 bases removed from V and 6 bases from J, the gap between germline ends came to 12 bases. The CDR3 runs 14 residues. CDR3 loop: CASSPTPKYEKLFF. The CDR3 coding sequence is TGCGCCAGCAGCCCGACACCAAAGTATGAAAAACTGTTTTTT.

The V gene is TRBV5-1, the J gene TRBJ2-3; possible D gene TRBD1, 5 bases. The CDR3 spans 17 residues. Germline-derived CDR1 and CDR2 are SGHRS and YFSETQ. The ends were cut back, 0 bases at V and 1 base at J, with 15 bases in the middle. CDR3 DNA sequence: TGCGCCAGCAGCTTGGAGGGGCGCAGGGCGGGCACAGATACGCAGTATTTT. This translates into CASSLEGRRAGTDTQYF. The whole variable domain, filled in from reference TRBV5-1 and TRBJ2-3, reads KAGVTQTPRYLIKTRGQQVTLSCSPISGHRSVSWYQQTPGQGLQFLFEYFSETQRNKGNFPGRFSGRQFSNSRSEMNVSTLELGDSALYLCASSLEGRRAGTDTQYFGPGTRLTVL.

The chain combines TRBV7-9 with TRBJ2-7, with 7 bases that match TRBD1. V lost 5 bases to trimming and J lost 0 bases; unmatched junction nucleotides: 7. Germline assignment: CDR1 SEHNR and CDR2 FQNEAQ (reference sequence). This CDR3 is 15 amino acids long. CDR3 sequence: CASSARDRSSYEQYF. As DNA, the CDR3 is TGTGCCAGCAGCGCTCGGGACAGAAGCTCCTACGAGCAGTACTTC.

In nucleotides, the CDR3 is TGTGCCAGCAGGCCCTCGGGACAGGGGTTCCACGAGCAGTACTTC. Encoded protein: CASRPSGQGFHEQYF. The chain joins TRBV6-5 to TRBJ2-7; 10 positions agree with TRBD1. CDR1 and CDR2 from the germline V gene are MNHEY and SVGAGI. This CDR3 contains 15 residues. The V segment lost 6 bases and the J segment 5 bases; nucleotides outside the gene matches: 10.

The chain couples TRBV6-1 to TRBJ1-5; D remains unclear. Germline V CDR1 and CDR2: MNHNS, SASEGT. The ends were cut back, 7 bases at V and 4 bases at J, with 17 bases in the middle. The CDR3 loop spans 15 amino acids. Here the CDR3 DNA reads TGTGCCAGCATTATCGGGCCCTGGGAGAATCAGCCCCAGCATTTT. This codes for CASIIGPWENQPQHF.

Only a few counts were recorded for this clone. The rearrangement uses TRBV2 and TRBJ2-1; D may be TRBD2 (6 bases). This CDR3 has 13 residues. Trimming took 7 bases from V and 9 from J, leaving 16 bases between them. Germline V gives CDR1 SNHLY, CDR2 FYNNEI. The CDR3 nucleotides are TGTGCCAGCACCGGGACTGCGCTCGGTGAGCAGTTCTTC. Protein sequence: CASTGTALGEQFF.

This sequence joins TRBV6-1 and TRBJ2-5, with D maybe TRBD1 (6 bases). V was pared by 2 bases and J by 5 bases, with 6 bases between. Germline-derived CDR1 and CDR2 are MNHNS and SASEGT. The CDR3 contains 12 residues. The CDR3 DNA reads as TGTGCCAGCAGTGAACAGGGGGAGACCCAGTACTTC. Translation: CASSEQGETQYF.

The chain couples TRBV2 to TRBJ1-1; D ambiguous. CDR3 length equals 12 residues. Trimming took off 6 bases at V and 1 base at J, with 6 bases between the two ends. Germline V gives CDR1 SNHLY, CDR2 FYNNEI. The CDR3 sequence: CASSAGNTEAFF. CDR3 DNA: TGTGCCAGCAGCGCAGGGAACACTGAAGCTTTCTTT.

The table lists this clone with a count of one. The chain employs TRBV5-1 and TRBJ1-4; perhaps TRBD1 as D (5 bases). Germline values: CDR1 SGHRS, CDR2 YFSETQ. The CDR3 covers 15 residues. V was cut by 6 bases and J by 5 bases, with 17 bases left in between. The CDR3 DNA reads TGCGCCAGCAAAAACCGGGACGGACTCAATGAAAAACTGTTTTTT. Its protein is CASKNRDGLNEKLFF.